A selection of T cell receptor beta chains follows, all from one sample in a study of cytomegalovirus exposure and HLA in healthy donors. Here immunoSEQ multiplex PCR was the method, and the copy in TCRdb shows in-frame clones only, minus some. Here the sample spans about 110,000 clones, about 92% being singletons. Sequencing used PBMCs. These receptors all come from a woman under 30 in good health and CMV-seronegative. CDR3s include the opening cysteine and the closing phenylalanine or tryptophan. Each record gives: J gene, clone size, V gene, D gene, CDR3 protein, CDR3 DNA. D genes are given only for firm matches. Clone size is shown for a subset of rows, as once, few, many or a class of expanded clone.

J gene: TRBJ2-1; clone size: NA; V gene: TRBV7-9; D gene: NA; CDR3 protein: CASSYGQSLYNEQFF; CDR3 DNA: TGTGCCAGCAGCTACGGACAGTCCCTATACAATGAGCAGTTCTTC
J gene: TRBJ2-1; clone size: NA; V gene: TRBV15; D gene: NA; CDR3 protein: CATSRDGRGEQFF; CDR3 DNA: TGTGCCACCAGCAGAGACGGTAGGGGTGAGCAGTTCTTC
J gene: TRBJ2-7; clone size: NA; V gene: TRBV27; D gene: NA; CDR3 protein: CASSLFVGANEQYF; CDR3 DNA: TGTGCCAGCAGTTTATTCGTGGGGGCGAATGAGCAGTACTTC
J gene: TRBJ2-3; clone size: NA; V gene: TRBV28; D gene: TRBD1; CDR3 protein: CATGTATSTDTQYF; CDR3 DNA: TGTGCCACCGGGACAGCTACTAGCACAGATACGCAGTATTTT
J gene: TRBJ1-1; clone size: NA; V gene: TRBV28; D gene: NA; CDR3 protein: CASSLIRDMNTEAFF; CDR3 DNA: TGTGCCAGCAGTTTAATCAGGGATATGAACACTGAAGCTTTCTTT
J gene: TRBJ2-7; clone size: NA; V gene: TRBV27; D gene: TRBD2; CDR3 protein: CASSLTHGGYEQYF; CDR3 DNA: TGTGCCAGCAGTCTTACGCACGGGGGGTACGAGCAGTACTTC
J gene: TRBJ1-1; clone size: NA; V gene: TRBV7-3; D gene: NA; CDR3 protein: CASSLIGPGNTEAFF; CDR3 DNA: TGTGCCAGCAGCTTAATTGGTCCGGGGAACACTGAAGCTTTCTTT
J gene: TRBJ2-2; clone size: once; V gene: TRBV5-1; D gene: NA; CDR3 protein: CASSVAGWTGELFF; CDR3 DNA: TGCGCCAGCAGCGTGGCGGGATGGACCGGGGAGCTGTTTTTT
J gene: TRBJ1-5; clone size: NA; V gene: TRBV21-1; D gene: NA; CDR3 protein: CASSKEDKNSNQPQHF; CDR3 DNA: TGTGCCAGCAGCAAGGAAGACAAAAATAGCAATCAGCCCCAGCATTTT
J gene: TRBJ2-7; clone size: NA; V gene: TRBV27; D gene: NA; CDR3 protein: CASRIVSGPAYEQYF; CDR3 DNA: TGTGCCAGCAGGATCGTTAGCGGACCAGCCTACGAGCAGTACTTC
J gene: TRBJ2-7; clone size: NA; V gene: TRBV7-6; D gene: TRBD1; CDR3 protein: CATGGTGEQYF; CDR3 DNA: TGTGCTACCGGGGGGACAGGGGAGCAGTACTTC
J gene: TRBJ2-5; clone size: NA; V gene: TRBV19; D gene: NA; CDR3 protein: CASSIDRQETQYF; CDR3 DNA: TGTGCCAGTAGTATAGATCGCCAAGAGACCCAGTACTTC
J gene: TRBJ1-6; clone size: NA; V gene: TRBV4-2; D gene: NA; CDR3 protein: CASSQKKRDNSPLHF; CDR3 DNA: TGTGCCAGCAGCCAAAAGAAACGCGATAATTCACCCCTCCACTTT
J gene: TRBJ1-1; clone size: NA; V gene: TRBV29-1; D gene: NA; CDR3 protein: CSVAGRANTEAFF; CDR3 DNA: TGCAGCGTTGCGGGAAGGGCGAACACTGAAGCTTTCTTT
J gene: TRBJ2-3; clone size: NA; V gene: TRBV18; D gene: NA; CDR3 protein: CASSPQDTQYF; CDR3 DNA: TGTGCCAGCTCCCCCCAAGATACGCAGTATTTT
J gene: TRBJ1-5; clone size: few; V gene: TRBV23-1; D gene: NA; CDR3 protein: CASSQWGLSNQPQHF; CDR3 DNA: TGCGCCAGCAGTCAATGGGGCCTTAGCAATCAGCCCCAGCATTTT
J gene: TRBJ2-7; clone size: NA; V gene: TRBV27; D gene: TRBD2; CDR3 protein: CASSHLAGAPVSEQYF; CDR3 DNA: TGTGCCAGCAGTCACCTAGCGGGGGCCCCTGTAAGCGAGCAGTACTTC
J gene: TRBJ2-5; clone size: NA; V gene: TRBV6-6; D gene: NA; CDR3 protein: CASSSRPGGETQYF; CDR3 DNA: TGTGCCAGCAGTTCCCGACCCGGGGGAGAGACCCAGTACTTC
J gene: TRBJ2-6; clone size: NA; V gene: TRBV4-3; D gene: NA; CDR3 protein: CASKPGADTSGANVLTF; CDR3 DNA: TGCGCCAGCAAACCAGGGGCCGACACTTCTGGGGCCAACGTCCTGACTTTC
J gene: TRBJ1-6; clone size: NA; V gene: TRBV9; D gene: NA; CDR3 protein: CASSAEGVNSPLHF; CDR3 DNA: TGTGCCAGCAGCGCCGAGGGGGTGAATTCACCCCTCCACTTT
J gene: TRBJ1-1; clone size: NA; V gene: TRBV30; D gene: NA; CDR3 protein: CAWTFGAEAFF; CDR3 DNA: TGTGCCTGGACCTTCGGAGCAGAAGCTTTCTTT
J gene: TRBJ1-6; clone size: NA; V gene: TRBV2; D gene: TRBD1; CDR3 protein: CASSQTDRGAFYNSPLHF; CDR3 DNA: TGTGCCAGCAGCCAGACAGACAGGGGTGCTTTTTATAATTCACCCCTCCACTTT
J gene: TRBJ2-6; clone size: NA; V gene: TRBV7-2; D gene: NA; CDR3 protein: CASSLGAGANVLTF; CDR3 DNA: TGTGCCAGCAGCTTAGGGGCAGGGGCCAACGTCCTGACTTTC
J gene: TRBJ2-5; clone size: NA; V gene: TRBV9; D gene: NA; CDR3 protein: CASSESEETQYF; CDR3 DNA: TGTGCCAGCAGCGAGAGTGAAGAGACCCAGTACTTC
J gene: TRBJ2-3; clone size: NA; V gene: TRBV19; D gene: NA; CDR3 protein: CASSIEGASTDTQYF; CDR3 DNA: TGTGCCAGTAGTATCGAAGGGGCTAGCACAGATACGCAGTATTTT
J gene: TRBJ2-6; clone size: NA; V gene: TRBV9; D gene: TRBD2; CDR3 protein: CASSVAAGAGANVLTF; CDR3 DNA: TGTGCCAGCAGCGTAGCGGCGGGAGCTGGGGCCAACGTCCTGACTTTC
J gene: TRBJ2-5; clone size: NA; V gene: TRBV7-3; D gene: NA; CDR3 protein: CASSPNGQQETQYF; CDR3 DNA: TGTGCCAGCAGCCCGAACGGACAGCAAGAGACCCAGTACTTC
J gene: TRBJ2-2; clone size: NA; V gene: TRBV10-1; D gene: NA; CDR3 protein: CASRRVMNTGELFF; CDR3 DNA: TGCGCCAGCCGCAGGGTTATGAACACCGGGGAGCTGTTTTTT
J gene: TRBJ1-6; clone size: NA; V gene: TRBV5-4; D gene: TRBD1; CDR3 protein: CASSLLQGGSYNSPLHF; CDR3 DNA: TGTGCCAGCAGCCTACTACAGGGGGGAAGTTATAATTCACCCCTCCACTTT
J gene: TRBJ2-7; clone size: NA; V gene: TRBV7-8; D gene: TRBD1; CDR3 protein: CASSTARQGARYEQYF; CDR3 DNA: TGTGCCAGCAGCACCGCCCGACAGGGGGCGAGGTACGAGCAGTACTTC
J gene: TRBJ2-1; clone size: NA; V gene: TRBV2; D gene: NA; CDR3 protein: CATLKEDRVNEQFF; CDR3 DNA: TGTGCCACCCTAAAGGAGGACAGAGTCAATGAGCAGTTCTTC
J gene: TRBJ1-1; clone size: NA; V gene: TRBV2; D gene: NA; CDR3 protein: CASDWGGFFENTEAFF; CDR3 DNA: TGTGCCAGCGATTGGGGAGGGTTCTTCGAAAACACTGAAGCTTTCTTT
J gene: TRBJ2-6; clone size: NA; V gene: TRBV5-1; D gene: NA; CDR3 protein: CASSVEGPGANVLTF; CDR3 DNA: TGCGCCAGCAGCGTGGAGGGGCCCGGGGCCAACGTCCTGACTTTC
J gene: TRBJ1-2; clone size: few; V gene: TRBV7-6; D gene: TRBD1; CDR3 protein: CASSPDRGRDGYTF; CDR3 DNA: TGTGCCAGCAGCCCAGACAGGGGGAGGGATGGCTACACCTTC
J gene: TRBJ1-5; clone size: NA; V gene: TRBV6-7; D gene: TRBD1; CDR3 protein: CASSTRGDRGIRSNQPQHF; CDR3 DNA: TGTGCCAGCAGTACCCGGGGGGACAGGGGAATTCGGAGCAATCAGCCCCAGCATTTT
J gene: TRBJ2-7; clone size: NA; V gene: TRBV6-1; D gene: NA; CDR3 protein: CASSEFVGHSNSYEQYF; CDR3 DNA: TGTGCCAGCAGTGAATTTGTTGGTCACAGTAACTCCTACGAGCAGTACTTC
J gene: TRBJ1-5; clone size: NA; V gene: TRBV15; D gene: NA; CDR3 protein: CATRRQYNQPQHF; CDR3 DNA: TGTGCCACCAGAAGACAGTACAATCAGCCCCAGCATTTT
J gene: TRBJ2-1; clone size: few; V gene: TRBV18; D gene: NA; CDR3 protein: CASSPYGARNEQFF; CDR3 DNA: TGTGCCAGCTCACCATATGGAGCTCGGAATGAGCAGTTCTTC